The entry below gives a single TCR beta chain sequence along with its context. The sample belongs to a study of T cells after yellow fever vaccination. UMIs and a universal primer site were added when TCR cDNA was made by 5'RACE template switching. TCRdb re-called the 5' RACE reads with MiXCR, one entry per CDR3 protein. The data contain 400,000 or so distinct CDR3 sequences, 6.2% of them singletons. CDR3 length: 15 amino acids. The trim removed 5 bases at V and 2 bases at J, leaving 3 bases unmatched. Germline CDR1 and CDR2: SGHTA and FQGNSA. The clonotype was recovered from a man in his thirties or forties who received the YFV17D yellow fever vaccine. This chain joins TRBV7-2 and TRBJ2-3; 11 bases agree with TRBD2. Specimen: PBMCs, collected 5 days after the yellow fever booster vaccination. CDR3 DNA sequence: TGTGCCAGCAGCGTGACTAGCGGGACCACAGATACGCAGTATTTT. It is translated as CASSVTSGTTDTQYF.